Presented here are 20 T cell receptor beta chains from one specimen sequenced in a study of blood T cell repertoires in COVID-19. Produced via immunoSEQ multiplex PCR; TCRdb's table is partial and in-frame only. The sample has fewer than 200,000 clones, around nine tenths seen once. The material sequenced was peripheral blood. The source is a woman aged 18-29 years who had recovered from COVID-19.

The CDR3 bases are TGTGCCAGCAGCTTAGGTGAGGAAGAGACCCAGTACTTC. As protein: CASSLGEEETQYF. The V gene is TRBV7-2, the J gene TRBJ2-5; unclear D gene. Germline CDR1 is SGHTA and CDR2 is FQGNSA. Between the trimmed V and J ends, which lost 1 base and 3 bases, there was a span of 6 bases. This CDR3 has 13 residues.

This sequence joins TRBV4-2 and TRBJ1-3; maybe TRBD1 (5 bases). CDR1 LGHNA and CDR2 YNFKEQ come from the germline V gene. Trimming pared 0 bases from V and 4 bases from J, leaving 16 bases between. This CDR3 contains 17 residues. CDR3 coding DNA: TGTGCCAGCAGCCAAGACGGGGTTGGGGACTTCGGAAACACCATATATTTT. As protein: CASSQDGVGDFGNTIYF.

The chain links TRBV30 to TRBJ1-6, with D possibly matching TRBD1 (5 bases). Between the trimmed V and J ends, which lost 2 bases and 0 bases, there was a span of 14 bases. Per germline, CDR1 GTSNPN and CDR2 SVGIG (reference sequence). The CDR3 has 17 amino acids. CDR3 coding DNA: TGTGCCTGGAGTCCCCACAGGCCGAGCTCCTATAATTCACCCCTCCACTTT. Amino acids: CAWSPHRPSSYNSPLHF.

The V and J genes are TRBV2 and TRBJ2-3, with 10 bases aligning to TRBD2. The CDR3 is 17 amino acids. Trimming at V came to 5 bases and at J to 6 bases, leaving 14 bases not matched to a gene. Looked up from germline, CDR1 is SNHLY and CDR2 is FYNNEI. CDR3 bases: TGTGCCAGCAGTACGCCATCGACTAGCGGGTTCGTGGATACGCAGTATTTT. Encoded protein: CASSTPSTSGFVDTQYF.

The rearrangement uses TRBV6-5 and TRBJ1-2; D is perhaps TRBD1 (6 bases). V lost 7 bases to trimming and J lost 4 bases, with 19 bases between them. CDR3 length: 15 residues. Looked up from germline, CDR1 is MNHEY and CDR2 is SVGAGI. CDR3 in amino acids: CASTQIAQGGYGYTF. In nucleotides, the CDR3 is TGTGCCAGCACTCAGATAGCGCAAGGGGGCTATGGCTACACCTTC.

The chain is built from TRBV29-1 and TRBJ2-7; TRBD1 agrees at 7 bases. Germline V gene sequence: CDR1 SQVTM, CDR2 ANQGSEA. CDR3 size: 13 residues. V shed 5 bases, J shed 2 bases, and the junction held 6 bases outside the gene matches. The CDR3 nucleotides read TGCAGCGTTACCGGGACAGCCGCCTACGAGCAGTACTTC. Its translation is CSVTGTAAYEQYF.

V and J are TRBV12-3 or TRBV12-4 and TRBJ1-2; TRBD1 is a possible D gene (6 bases). Trimming took 5 bases from V and 5 from J, leaving 9 bases between them. This CDR3 comprises 12 residues. Here the CDR3 DNA reads TGTGCCAGCAGTCTACAGGGTTATGGCTACACCTTC. Translating it yields CASSLQGYGYTF.

This clone was counted only a few times. The rearrangement joins TRBV7-2 to TRBJ2-1; D is undetermined. Germline values: CDR1 SGHTA, CDR2 FQGNSA. The CDR3 runs 15 residues. Trimming stripped 4 bases from V and 0 bases from J, with 10 bases between. DNA for the CDR3: TGTGCCAGCAGCTCCTCCCAGAACTCCTACAATGAGCAGTTCTTC. It specifies CASSSSQNSYNEQFF. Filled out from reference TRBV7-2 and TRBJ2-1, the complete variable domain reads GAGVSQSPSNKVTEKGKDVELRCDPISGHTALYWYRQSLGQGLEFLIYFQGNSAPDKSGLPSDRFSAERTGGSVSTLTIQRTQQEDSAVYLCASSSSQNSYNEQFFGPGTRLTVL.

The chain recombines TRBV10-3 with TRBJ1-1; possibly TRBD1 for D (5 bases). Germline-derived CDR1 and CDR2 are ENHRY and SYGVKD. The V gene lost 0 bases and the J gene lost 2 bases, with 10 bases spanning the gap. This CDR3 region has 15 residues. In DNA form, the CDR3 reads TGTGCCATCAGTGAGTCTAGGGACTTTAACACTGAAGCTTTCTTT. It is translated as CAISESRDFNTEAFF.

This clone was counted only a few times. The chain links TRBV10-3 to TRBJ1-3; possible D gene TRBD1, 5 bases. V gave up 7 bases and J gave up 2 bases, with 6 bases separating them. The germline V gene encodes CDR1 ENHRY and CDR2 SYGVKD. This CDR3 region has 12 residues. CDR3 nucleotide sequence: TGTGCCATCAAGGGGACTGGAAACACCATATATTTT. Translation gives CAIKGTGNTIYF.

The chain combines TRBV12-3 or TRBV12-4 with TRBJ1-6; D may be TRBD1 (6 bases). The CDR3 is 11 residues long. The CDR3 protein is CAGGTLGALHF. The CDR3 DNA reads TGTGCTGGGGGCACCCTGGGGGCCCTCCACTTT.

The chain couples TRBV2 to TRBJ1-2; D perhaps matches TRBD1 (6 bases). Germline V gene data show CDR1 as SNHLY and CDR2 as FYNNEI. V was clipped by 7 bases and J by 8 bases, with 26 bases between them. The CDR3 is 16 amino acids. The DNA of the CDR3 is TGTGCCAGCATCGGACAGATATCGTCCCCTACGCGGGGCTACACCTTC. Translated, it gives CASIGQISSPTRGYTF.

CDR3 in amino acids: CASSLGYNTGELFF. CDR3 bases: TGTGCCAGCAGCTTAGGCTATAACACCGGGGAGCTGTTTTTT. The V call is TRBV7-9, the J call TRBJ2-2, with unresolved D. V lost 1 base, J lost 2 bases, and 5 bases lay in between. The CDR3 consists of 14 residues. Germline lookup yields CDR1 SEHNR and CDR2 FQNEAQ (reference sequence). Full variable domain (remainder filled in from reference TRBV7-9 and TRBJ2-2): DTGVSQNPRHKITKRGQNVTFRCDPISEHNRLYWYRQTLGQGPEFLTYFQNEAQLEKSRLLSDRFSAERPKGSFSTLEIQRTEQGDSAMYLCASSLGYNTGELFFGEGSRLTVL.

V usage is TRBV29-1 and J usage is TRBJ1-1; D is unresolved. Germline CDR1 is SQVTM and CDR2 is ANQGSEA. V shed 4 bases and J shed 4 bases, with 16 bases lying between them. The CDR3 has 14 residues. CDR3: CSVVRGGKGTEAFF. CDR3 DNA sequence: TGCAGCGTTGTTCGGGGTGGGAAGGGCACTGAAGCTTTCTTT.

This rearrangement joins TRBV2 to TRBJ2-6; 10 nucleotides line up with TRBD1. This CDR3 contains 17 residues. V lost 5 bases, J lost 2 bases, and 6 bases stayed unmatched. CDR1 SNHLY and CDR2 FYNNEI come from the germline V gene. The CDR3 DNA follows: TGTGCCAGCAGTCCGGACAGGGGGGGGACTGGGGCCAACGTCCTGACTTTC. This translates into CASSPDRGGTGANVLTF. The complete variable domain, with remaining parts taken from reference TRBV2 and TRBJ2-6, reads EPEVTQTPSHQVTQMGQEVILRCVPISNHLYFYWYRQILGQKVEFLVSFYNNEISEKSEIFDDQFSVERPDGSNFTLKIRSTKLEDSAMYFCASSPDRGGTGANVLTFGAGSRLTVL.

The V gene is TRBV5-6, the J gene TRBJ1-6; D is possibly TRBD1 (6 bases). CDR1 SGHDT and CDR2 YYEEEE come from the germline V gene. The CDR3 covers 16 residues. Deletions cut 3 bases from V and 4 bases from J, with 14 bases between. CDR3 amino acids: CASSSDRGRYNSPLHF. The CDR3 DNA reads TGTGCCAGCAGCTCGGACAGAGGACGATATAATTCACCCCTCCACTTT.

J is TRBJ1-2 and V is TRBV6-5; D is perhaps TRBD1 (6 bases). Germline CDR1 MNHEY, CDR2 SVGAGI. V was pared by 6 bases and J by 7 bases, with 15 bases between. This CDR3 has 13 residues. This CDR3 reads CASRTQGKSGYTF. CDR3 nucleotide sequence: TGTGCCAGCAGGACCCAGGGGAAGAGTGGCTACACCTTC.

V gene TRBV9 combines with J gene TRBJ1-6; D is uncertain. The CDR3 consists of 14 residues. V lost 4 bases and J 4 bases, leaving 9 bases between the germline ends. Germline V gives CDR1 SGDLS, CDR2 YYNGEE. As DNA, the CDR3 is TGTGCCAGCAGCCCAGTACAGTATAATTCACCCCTCCACTTT. It encodes CASSPVQYNSPLHF.

The rearrangement uses TRBV6-5 and TRBJ2-5, with 7 bases aligning to TRBD2. The trim removed 4 bases at V and 4 bases at J, leaving 12 bases unmatched. CDR1 is MNHEY, CDR2 SVGAGI, per germline. The length of the CDR3 is 16 residues. CDR3 residues: CASSSPAAWGGETQYF. The DNA of the CDR3 is TGTGCCAGCAGTTCGCCGGCGGCTTGGGGGGGAGAGACCCAGTACTTC.

V is TRBV4-1 and J is TRBJ2-3; D is possibly TRBD2 (5 bases). V lost 1 base and J lost 2, with 13 bases in between. This CDR3 has 16 amino acids. The germline V gene has CDR1 MGHRA and CDR2 YSYEKL. CDR3: CASSQALRGDTDTQYF. The CDR3 DNA follows: TGCGCCAGCAGCCAAGCTCTTCGGGGAGACACAGATACGCAGTATTTT.